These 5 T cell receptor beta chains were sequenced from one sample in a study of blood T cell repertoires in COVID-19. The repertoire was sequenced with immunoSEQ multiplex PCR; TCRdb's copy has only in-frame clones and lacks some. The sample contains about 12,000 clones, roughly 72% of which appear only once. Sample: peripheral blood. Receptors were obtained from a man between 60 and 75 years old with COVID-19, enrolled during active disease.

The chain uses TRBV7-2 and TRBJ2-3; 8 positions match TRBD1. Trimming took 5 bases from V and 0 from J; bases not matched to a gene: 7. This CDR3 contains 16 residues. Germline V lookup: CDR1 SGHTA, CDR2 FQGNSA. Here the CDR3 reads CASSVQGGTSTDTQYF. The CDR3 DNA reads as TGTGCCAGCAGCGTACAGGGGGGCACGAGCACAGATACGCAGTATTTT.

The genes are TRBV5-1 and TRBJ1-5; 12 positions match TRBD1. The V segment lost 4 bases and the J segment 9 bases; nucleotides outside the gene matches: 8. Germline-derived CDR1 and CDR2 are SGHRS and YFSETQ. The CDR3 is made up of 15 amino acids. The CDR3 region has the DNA TGCGCCAGCAGCCAAGGGACAGGGGGCTCTTCGCCCCAGCATTTT. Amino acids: CASSQGTGGSSPQHF.

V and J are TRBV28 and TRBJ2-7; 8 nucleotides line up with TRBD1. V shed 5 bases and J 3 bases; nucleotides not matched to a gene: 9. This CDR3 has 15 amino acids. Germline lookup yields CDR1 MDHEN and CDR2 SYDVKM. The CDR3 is CASSPPGQALYEQYV. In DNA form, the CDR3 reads TGTGCCAGCAGTCCCCCGGGACAGGCACTCTACGAGCAGTACGTC.

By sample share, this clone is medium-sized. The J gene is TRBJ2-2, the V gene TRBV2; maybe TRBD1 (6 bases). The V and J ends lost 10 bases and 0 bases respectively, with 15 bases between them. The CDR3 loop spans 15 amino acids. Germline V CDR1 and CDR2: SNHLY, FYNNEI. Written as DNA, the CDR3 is TGTGCCAAAACAGGGATTACATCGAACACCGGGGAGCTGTTTTTT. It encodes CAKTGITSNTGELFF.

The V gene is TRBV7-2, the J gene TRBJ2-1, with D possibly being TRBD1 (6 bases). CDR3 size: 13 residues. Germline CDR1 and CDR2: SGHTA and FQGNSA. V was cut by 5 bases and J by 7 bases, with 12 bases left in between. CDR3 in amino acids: CASSQTGRNEQFF. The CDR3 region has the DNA TGTGCCAGCAGCCAGACAGGAAGGAATGAGCAGTTCTTC.